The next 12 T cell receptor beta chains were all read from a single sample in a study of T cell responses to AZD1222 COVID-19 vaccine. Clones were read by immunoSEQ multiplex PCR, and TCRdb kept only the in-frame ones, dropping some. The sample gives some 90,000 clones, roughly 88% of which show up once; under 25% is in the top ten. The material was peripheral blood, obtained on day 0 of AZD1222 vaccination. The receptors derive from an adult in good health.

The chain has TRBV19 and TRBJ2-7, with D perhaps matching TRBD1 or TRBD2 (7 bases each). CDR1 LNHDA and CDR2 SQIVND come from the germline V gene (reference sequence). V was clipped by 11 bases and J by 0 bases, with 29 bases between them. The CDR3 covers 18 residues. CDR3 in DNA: TGTGCCCGCCACCTGGGGGAGGGGGCGGCATTCCGCTCCTACGAGCAGTACTTC. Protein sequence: CARHLGEGAAFRSYEQYF.

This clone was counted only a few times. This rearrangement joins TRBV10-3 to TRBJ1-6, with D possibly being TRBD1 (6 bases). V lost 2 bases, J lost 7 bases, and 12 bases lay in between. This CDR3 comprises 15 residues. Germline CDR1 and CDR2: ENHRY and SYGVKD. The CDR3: CAISEPRGQNSPLHF. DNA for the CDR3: TGTGCCATCAGTGAGCCAAGGGGACAAAATTCACCCCTCCACTTT.

DNA for the CDR3: TGTGCCAGCAGTTTACAGGGGAACACTGAAGCTTTCTTT. The encoded protein is CASSLQGNTEAFF. This rearrangement joins TRBV6-5 to TRBJ1-1, with TRBD1 as a possible D gene (6 bases). The CDR3 extends over 13 amino acids. The germline CDR1 and CDR2 sequences are MNHEY and SVGAGI. The V gene lost 4 bases and the J gene lost 1 base, with 7 bases spanning the gap.

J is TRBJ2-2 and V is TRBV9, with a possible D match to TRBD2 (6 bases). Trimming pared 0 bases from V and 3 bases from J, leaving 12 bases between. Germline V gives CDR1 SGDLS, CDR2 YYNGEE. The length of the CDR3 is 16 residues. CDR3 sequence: CASSVGTSSHTGELFF. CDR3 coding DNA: TGTGCCAGCAGCGTAGGAACTAGCAGCCACACCGGGGAGCTGTTTTTT. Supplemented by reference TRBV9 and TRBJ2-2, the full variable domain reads DSGVTQTPKHLITATGQRVTLRCSPRSGDLSVYWYQQSLDQGLQFLIQYYNGEERAKGNILERFSAQQFPDLHSELNLSSLELGDSALYFCASSVGTSSHTGELFFGEGSRLTVL.

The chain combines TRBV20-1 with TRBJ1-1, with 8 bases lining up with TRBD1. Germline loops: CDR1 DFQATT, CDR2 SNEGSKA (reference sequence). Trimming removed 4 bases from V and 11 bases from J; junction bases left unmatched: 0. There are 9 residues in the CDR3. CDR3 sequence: CSANRGAFF. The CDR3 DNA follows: TGCAGTGCTAACAGGGGGGCTTTCTTT.

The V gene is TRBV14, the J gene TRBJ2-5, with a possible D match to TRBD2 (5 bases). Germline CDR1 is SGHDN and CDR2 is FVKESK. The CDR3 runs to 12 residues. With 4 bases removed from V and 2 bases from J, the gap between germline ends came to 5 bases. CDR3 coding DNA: TGTGCCAGCAGCCGACTACAAGAGACCCAGTACTTC. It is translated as CASSRLQETQYF.

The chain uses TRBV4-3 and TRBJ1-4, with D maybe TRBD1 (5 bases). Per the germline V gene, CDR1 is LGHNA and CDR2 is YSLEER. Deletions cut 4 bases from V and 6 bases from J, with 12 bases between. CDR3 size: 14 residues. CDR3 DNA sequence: TGCGCCAGCAGCCCCCGACAGAGAGATGAAAAACTGTTTTTT. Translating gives CASSPRQRDEKLFF.

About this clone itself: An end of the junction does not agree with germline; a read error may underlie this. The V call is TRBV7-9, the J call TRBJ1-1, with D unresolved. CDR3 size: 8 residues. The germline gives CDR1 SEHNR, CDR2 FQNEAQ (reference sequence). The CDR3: CGNTEAFF. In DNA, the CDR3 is TGCGGAAACACTGAAGCTTTCTTT.

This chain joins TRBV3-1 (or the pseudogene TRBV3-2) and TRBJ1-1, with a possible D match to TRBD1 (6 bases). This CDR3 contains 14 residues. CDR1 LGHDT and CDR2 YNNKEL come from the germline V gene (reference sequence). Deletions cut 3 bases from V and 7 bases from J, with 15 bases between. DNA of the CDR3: TGTGCCAGCAGCCACACGACAGGACGAGGTGAAGCTTTCTTT. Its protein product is CASSHTTGRGEAFF.

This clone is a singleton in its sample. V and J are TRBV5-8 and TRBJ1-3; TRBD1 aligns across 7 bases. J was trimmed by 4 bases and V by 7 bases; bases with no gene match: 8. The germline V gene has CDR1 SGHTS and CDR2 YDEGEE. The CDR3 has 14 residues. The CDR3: CASYTGTVGNTIYF. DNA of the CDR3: TGTGCCAGCTACACCGGGACAGTCGGAAACACCATATATTTT.

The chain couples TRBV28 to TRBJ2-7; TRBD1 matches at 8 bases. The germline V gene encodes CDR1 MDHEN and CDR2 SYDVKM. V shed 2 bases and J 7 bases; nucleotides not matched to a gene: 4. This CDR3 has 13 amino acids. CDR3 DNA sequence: TGTGCCAGCAGTTTACAGGGGGCTGGAGAGCAGTACTTC. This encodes CASSLQGAGEQYF.

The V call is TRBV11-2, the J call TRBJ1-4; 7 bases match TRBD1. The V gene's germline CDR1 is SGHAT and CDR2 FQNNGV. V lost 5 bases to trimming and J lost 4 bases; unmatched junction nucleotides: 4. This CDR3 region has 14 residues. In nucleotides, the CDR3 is TGTGCCAGCAGCCCGGACAGGTTTAATGAAAAACTGTTTTTT. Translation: CASSPDRFNEKLFF.